Listed below are T cell receptor beta chains from one sample, sequenced in a study of OX40 agonist ivuxolimab in advanced cancers. Generated by immunoSEQ multiplex PCR, the TCRdb table keeps only in-frame clones and is missing some. In the table there are tens of thousands of clones, approximately 83% of which are singletons. The sequenced sample was CD4+ or CD8+ T cells sorted from blood, obtained in a trial of the OX40 agonist ivuxolimab. These receptors were collected from an adult with an advanced solid tumor such as melanoma, head and neck, liver or kidney cancer. CDR3s include the opening cysteine and the closing phenylalanine or tryptophan. D genes are given only for firm matches. Clone size, where shown, is once, few, many, or a class for clones that have expanded.

size	V	D	J	CDR3	DNA
medium-sized	TRBV11-3	TRBD2	TRBJ2-1	CASSSRTSGSYNEQFF	TGTGCCAGCAGCTCGCGGACTAGCGGCTCCTACAATGAGCAGTTCTTC
.	TRBV14	.	TRBJ1-4	CASSQDSGMHEKLFF	TGTGCCAGCAGCCAAGATTCGGGTATGCATGAAAAACTGTTTTTT
once	TRBV5-6	.	TRBJ2-7	CASSLGGEQYF	TGTGCCAGCAGCTTGGGGGGAGAGCAGTACTTC
.	TRBV4-1	TRBD1	TRBJ1-4	CASSQDSNRQGVWTNEKLFF	TGCGCCAGCAGCCAAGATTCCAATCGACAGGGGGTATGGACTAATGAAAAACTGTTTTTT
.	TRBV28	.	TRBJ2-1	CASSLMGTYNEQFF	TGTGCCAGCAGTTTGATGGGAACCTACAATGAGCAGTTCTTC
.	TRBV6-5	.	TRBJ2-7	CASSYSNSLYEQYF	TGTGCCAGCAGTTACTCGAACTCCCTCTACGAGCAGTACTTC
.	TRBV4-1	.	TRBJ2-2	CASSQLTSPGELFF	TGCGCCAGCAGCCAACTCACTAGCCCCGGGGAGCTGTTTTTT
.	TRBV5-1	.	TRBJ2-3	CASSARGWTTDTQYF	TGCGCCAGCAGCGCACGGGGTTGGACCACAGATACGCAGTATTTT
.	TRBV15	TRBD1	TRBJ1-1	CATSRRTGTNTEAFF	TGTGCCACCAGCAGGAGGACAGGGACCAACACTGAAGCTTTCTTT
.	TRBV4-1	.	TRBJ2-3	CASSQDALADTQYF	TGCGCCAGCAGCCAAGATGCGTTGGCAGATACGCAGTATTTT
.	TRBV7-9	.	TRBJ2-7	CASSLGYSYEQYF	TGTGCCAGCAGCTTAGGGTACTCCTACGAGCAGTACTTC
.	TRBV7-3	TRBD2	TRBJ2-2	CASERRGGTGELFF	TGTGCCAGCGAGCGCCGCGGGGGCACCGGGGAGCTGTTTTTT
.	TRBV7-6	.	TRBJ2-2	CASSDPRLGTGELFF	TGTGCCAGCAGCGATCCCCGGCTTGGCACCGGGGAGCTGTTTTTT
.	TRBV7-9	TRBD2	TRBJ2-3	CASSSSEREEGDTQYF	TGTGCCAGCAGCTCTTCGGAGCGGGAGGAGGGGGATACGCAGTATTTT
.	TRBV27	.	TRBJ2-4	CASRPGLENIQYF	TGTGCCAGCAGGCCGGGACTCGAAAACATTCAGTACTTC
.	TRBV5-1	TRBD1	TRBJ1-1	CASSLEVTGPEAFF	TGCGCCAGCAGCTTGGAAGTGACAGGGCCTGAAGCTTTCTTT
.	TRBV27	TRBD1	TRBJ1-1	CASSTGGQITEAFF	TGTGCCAGCAGCACCGGGGGACAGATCACTGAAGCTTTCTTT
once	TRBV7-2	.	TRBJ1-5	CASSLGTRSIYSNQPQHF	TGTGCCAGCAGCCTCGGGACAAGATCCATTTATAGCAATCAGCCCCAGCATTTT
.	TRBV9	.	TRBJ2-3	CASSLRDGTDTQYF	TGTGCCAGCAGCTTGAGGGACGGCACAGATACGCAGTATTTT
.	TRBV7-6	.	TRBJ1-1	CASSLALNDNGDTEAFF	TGTGCCAGCAGCTTAGCGCTGAATGATAACGGAGACACTGAAGCTTTCTTT
.	TRBV2	TRBD2	TRBJ2-3	CASNSAGDSDTQYF	TGTGCCAGCAATTCGGCGGGGGACTCGGATACGCAGTATTTT
.	TRBV7-6	.	TRBJ2-6	CASSADEYRHPSGANVLTF	TGTGCCAGCAGCGCGGATGAGTACAGGCATCCCTCTGGGGCCAACGTCCTGACTTTC
.	TRBV2	.	TRBJ1-1	CASEGSLAEAFF	TGTGCCAGCGAGGGTTCGTTAGCTGAAGCTTTCTTT
.	TRBV30	TRBD2	TRBJ2-1	CAWSAKTSGRAKEQFF	TGTGCCTGGAGTGCCAAGACTAGCGGGAGGGCCAAGGAGCAGTTCTTC
.	TRBV5-4	.	TRBJ1-1	CASSPEMNTEAFF	TGTGCCAGCAGCCCGGAGATGAACACTGAAGCTTTCTTT
.	TRBV28	.	TRBJ1-3	CASSSLAKGNTIYF	TGTGCCAGCAGTTCACTGGCAAAGGGAAACACCATATATTTT